A single sample is the source of the 13 T cell receptor beta chains below, sequenced in a study of T-cell reconstitution after alpha-beta-depleted transplantation in children. Preparation of the TCRbeta library involved a method that used unique molecular identifiers. TCRdb fed the PCR reads into MiXCR, producing one record per CDR3 protein. The sample carries 600,000 to 700,000 distinct CDR3 sequences, around 16% recorded once. The sequencing used PBMCs from the stem cell graft donor, collected from the stem cell graft. The receptors derive from a human donor who donated a stem cell graft to a child with acute myeloid leukemia.

The V and J genes are TRBV7-8 and TRBJ1-2; D is uncertain. V was cut by 5 bases and J by 0 bases, with 10 bases left in between. The CDR3 length is 14 residues. From germline, CDR1 is SGHVS and CDR2 FQNEAQ. Here the CDR3 reads CASSPNGANYGYTF. The CDR3 coding sequence is TGTGCCAGCAGCCCCAACGGGGCTAACTATGGCTACACCTTC.

This clonotype has more than one count but fewer than ten. The chain links TRBV4-2 to TRBJ2-3; 13 nucleotides line up with TRBD2. The CDR3 consists of 17 residues. From germline, CDR1 is LGHNA and CDR2 YNFKEQ. The V and J ends lost 6 bases and 0 bases, in that order; junction bases with no gene match: 6. The CDR3 sequence is CASSPGLAGESTDTQYF. The CDR3, as DNA: TGTGCCAGCAGTCCAGGACTAGCGGGGGAGAGCACAGATACGCAGTATTTT.

V gene TRBV20-1 combines with J gene TRBJ1-1, with a weak D call TRBD1 (5 bases). Trimming removed 4 bases from V and 8 bases from J, with 11 bases in between. Germline values: CDR1 DFQATT, CDR2 SNEGSKA (reference sequence). The CDR3 length is 11 residues. The CDR3 loop reads CSANREGEAFF. The CDR3 coding sequence is TGCAGTGCTAATAGGGAGGGGGAAGCTTTCTTT.

CDR3 coding DNA: TGTGCCACCAGTGATACAGGGAGCGACTATGGCTACACCTTC. Its protein is CATSDTGSDYGYTF. V is TRBV24-1 and J is TRBJ1-2; D possibly corresponds to TRBD1 (6 bases). CDR1 KGHDR and CDR2 SFDVKD come from the germline V gene. The V and J ends lost 3 bases and 3 bases respectively, with 10 bases between them. There are 14 residues in the CDR3.

This sequence joins TRBV20-1 and TRBJ2-5, with 7 bases lining up with TRBD2. The CDR3 spans 15 residues. V lost 7 bases, J lost 2 bases, and 13 bases stayed unmatched. In germline, CDR1 is DFQATT, CDR2 SNEGSKA (reference sequence). CDR3 in amino acids: CSGGGGRLIQETQYF. In DNA, the CDR3 is TGCAGTGGGGGGGGTGGACGTCTGATTCAAGAGACCCAGTACTTC.

This clonotype occurred once. This may be a read error, as it is one base from a much larger clone. This chain connects TRBV7-2 to TRBJ1-4; the D is unclear. V lost 2 bases and J lost 4, with 11 bases in between. The CDR3 is 15 amino acids. Germline V CDR1 and CDR2: SGHTA, FQGNSA. For the CDR3, the DNA is TGTGCCAGCAGCTTAAGGGCAGCGAATAATGAAAAACTGTTTTTT. This codes for CASSLRAANNEKLFF.

The chain uses TRBV7-9 and TRBJ1-5, with 9 bases that match TRBD1. CDR1 and CDR2 from the germline V gene are SEHNR and FQNEAQ (reference sequence). This CDR3 region has 16 residues. V was pared by 0 bases and J by 4 bases, with 4 bases of the junction left unmatched. CDR3 coding DNA: TGTGCCAGCAGCTTAGCAGAAGGACAGGGGAATCAGCCCCAGCATTTT. This translates into CASSLAEGQGNQPQHF.

V gene TRBV7-2 combines with J gene TRBJ2-1, with 8 bases fitting TRBD2. V lost 5 bases to trimming and J lost 7 bases; unmatched junction nucleotides: 7. The CDR3 has 14 amino acids. Per the germline V gene, CDR1 is SGHTA and CDR2 is FQGNSA. The chain's CDR3 is CASSPRIAGNEQFF. CDR3 coding DNA: TGTGCCAGCAGCCCCCGGATAGCGGGGAATGAGCAGTTCTTC.

In this sample, this clonotype turned up a few times. The gene calls are TRBV2 and TRBJ2-7, with TRBD1 matching 9 bases. The CDR3 is made up of 18 amino acids. After removal of 4 bases from V and 2 bases from J, the junction contained 15 bases not matched to a gene. Per germline, CDR1 SNHLY and CDR2 FYNNEI. CDR3 amino acids: CASSGRVWGQGGTYEQYF. CDR3 in DNA: TGTGCCAGCAGTGGACGGGTGTGGGGACAGGGAGGAACCTACGAGCAGTACTTC.

There are many counts of this clonotype. The chain's CDR3 is CASSFNGGGTYEQYF. DNA of the CDR3: TGTGCCAGCAGCTTTAACGGGGGCGGAACCTACGAGCAGTACTTC. The rearrangement links TRBV7-2 to TRBJ2-7; possibly TRBD1 or TRBD2 for D (6 bases each). The V and J ends lost 3 bases and 2 bases respectively, with 14 bases between them. Germline V CDR1 and CDR2: SGHTA, FQGNSA. This CDR3 comprises 15 residues.

With respect to this clonotype: This may be a read error: a much more frequent sequence differs by one nucleotide. This sequence joins TRBV18 and TRBJ2-2; TRBD2 agrees at 7 bases. This CDR3 has 15 amino acids. The germline V gene encodes CDR1 KGHSH and CDR2 LQKENI. CDR3 coding DNA: TGTGCCACCCGCAGGCCGGGCAAGGAGAGCGGGGAGCTGATTTTT. It codes for CATRRPGKESGELIF.

This clonotype was seen ten or more times. The chain links TRBV29-1 to TRBJ2-1; 9 bases match TRBD1. The junction had 9 bases not matched to a gene; V was cut back by 4 bases and J by 8 bases. The length of the CDR3 is 14 residues. Germline-derived CDR1 and CDR2 are SQVTM and ANQGSEA. In nucleotides, the CDR3 is TGCAGCGTTGTAGTACAGGGGGCCGCCGATGAGCAGTTCTTC. Protein product: CSVVVQGAADEQFF.

At least ten counts were recorded for this clonotype. This chain joins TRBV7-2 and TRBJ2-5; D is ambiguous. The CDR3 runs 12 residues. The germline V and J ends were trimmed by 10 bases and 4 bases, with 13 bases remaining between them. Germline CDR1 SGHTA, CDR2 FQGNSA. The CDR3 loop is CATSLAGETQYF. CDR3 bases: TGTGCCACCTCCCTGGCCGGAGAGACCCAGTACTTC.